The following is a T cell receptor (beta chain) sequence with its context. Antigen: not known. This sample stems from a study of cytomegalovirus exposure and HLA in healthy donors. Overall study findings and caveats: Most TCR beta V segments were productive about 87% or about 30% of the time in an earlier analysis. Among the most significant clusters, several appeared linked to common viral pathogens in a later analysis.

Amplification used 60 Vbeta primers and 13 Jbeta primers. Profiled with immunoSEQ multiplex PCR; TCRdb holds only in-frame clones, not every one. The listing contains around 60,000 clones. This clonotype originated in a man under 40 in good health and CMV-seropositive. Sequences were obtained from PBMCs.

This chain's CDR3 is CASSTGQRMNTEAFF. As DNA, the CDR3 is TGTGCCAGTAGTACGGGACAGAGAATGAACACTGAAGCTTTCTTT. The V and J genes are TRBV19 and TRBJ1-1; 7 nucleotides align to TRBD1. CDR1 is LNHDA, CDR2 SQIVND, per germline (reference sequence). Trimming at V came to 4 bases and at J to 0 bases, leaving 5 bases not matched to a gene. The CDR3 is 15 residues long.